These 3 T cell receptor beta chains were sequenced from one sample in a study of T cell repertoires in cytomegalovirus infection. TCRdb used MiXCR to reprocess the reads, holding one entry per CDR3 protein. The repertoire holds 200,000 or so distinct CDR3 sequences, with around 35% as singletons. Their antigens remain unidentified. Source: CD8+ T cells from cultured PBMCs, taken from culture after CMV antigen stimulation. These receptor sequences come from a human donor in good health (CMV status not recorded). Some clones in this sample may be carry-over from other donors' samples.

This clonotype has only one observation. The V gene is TRBV12-3 or TRBV12-4, the J gene TRBJ2-1; 9 positions match TRBD1. The V gene end was trimmed by 6 bases and the J gene end by 5 bases; junction bases not matched to a gene: 17. The CDR3 has 18 residues. The CDR3 reads CASRDPGTGPKVHNEQFF. The DNA for the CDR3 is TGTGCCAGCAGGGATCCTGGGACAGGGCCTAAGGTGCACAATGAGCAGTTCTTC.

This clonotype occurred many times. This chain's CDR3 is CASSPPESGIPYNEQFF. The CDR3 DNA is TGTGCCAGCAGCCCACCGGAGTCGGGAATCCCCTACAATGAGCAGTTCTTC. The gene calls are TRBV7-8 and TRBJ2-1; weak D call: TRBD2 (5 bases). V lost 5 bases and J 2 bases, leaving 19 bases between the germline ends. Germline CDR1 reads SGHVS; CDR2 reads FQNEAQ. The CDR3 is 17 residues long. Based on the CDR3 plus reference TRBV7-8 and TRBJ2-1, the full variable domain is GAGVSQSPRYKVAKRGQDVALRCDPISGHVSLFWYQQALGQGPEFLTYFQNEAQLDKSGLPSDRFFAERPEGSVSTLKIQRTQQEDSAVYLCASSPPESGIPYNEQFFGPGTRLTVL.

This chain connects TRBV20-1 to TRBJ2-1; possibly TRBD1 for D (6 bases). CDR1 and CDR2 (germline): DFQATT, SNEGSKA (reference sequence). The CDR3 sequence is 15 residues long. The ends were cut back, 3 bases at V and 7 bases at J, with 19 bases in the middle. CDR3 DNA: TGCAGTGCTAGCAACAGGGCGCCTGTGCGGAATGAGCAGTTCTTC. It is translated as CSASNRAPVRNEQFF.